These 27 T cell receptor beta chains were all obtained from the same sample, sequenced in a study of cytomegalovirus exposure and HLA in healthy donors. The primer mix had 60 Vbeta and 13 Jbeta primers. Data came from immunoSEQ multiplex PCR; TCRdb stores just in-frame clones and leaves some out. The sample lists about 98,000 clones; about three quarters were seen once. Source material: PBMCs. Every receptor here comes from a man aged 55 to 70 in good health and CMV-seropositive.

The V gene is TRBV7-8, the J gene TRBJ2-3; TRBD1 matches 11 bases. Per germline, CDR1 SGHVS and CDR2 FQNEAQ. This CDR3 has 16 amino acids. The V segment lost 4 bases and the J segment 4 bases; nucleotides outside the gene matches: 7. CDR3 amino acids: CASSYGTGGVSDTQYF. The CDR3 region has the DNA TGTGCCAGCAGCTATGGGACAGGGGGTGTCTCAGATACGCAGTATTTT.

The chain uses TRBV4-1 and TRBJ1-3; D is undetermined. Trimming took off 0 bases at V and 2 bases at J, with 11 bases between the two ends. CDR1 is MGHRA and CDR2 is YSYEKL in the germline V gene. The CDR3 spans 16 residues. In DNA, the CDR3 is TGCGCCAGCAGCCAAGAAAGTACAGCCCCTGGAAACACCATATATTTT. It codes for CASSQESTAPGNTIYF.

The J gene is TRBJ1-1, the V gene TRBV7-3; D remains ambiguous. The germline CDR1 and CDR2 sequences are SGHTA and FQGTGA. The CDR3 has 12 residues. Trimming cost V 6 bases and J 6 bases, with 11 bases left between them. The CDR3: CASSYPGAEAFF. DNA for the CDR3: TGTGCCAGCAGTTATCCGGGAGCTGAAGCTTTCTTT.

V and J are TRBV28 and TRBJ2-5; 8 bases align to TRBD2. Germline V gene data show CDR1 as MDHEN and CDR2 as SYDVKM. The CDR3 runs to 13 residues. V lost 2 bases, J lost 14 bases, and 10 bases stayed unmatched. The CDR3 DNA follows: TGTGCCAGCAGTTTACTTATTAGCGGGGCCGTTTACTTC. Translated, it gives CASSLLISGAVYF.

This clone came up once. This chain links TRBV19 with TRBJ2-3; 10 bases are shared with TRBD2. CDR1 is LNHDA, CDR2 SQIVND, per germline (reference sequence). The CDR3 spans 16 residues. Losses at the gene ends were 7 bases for V and 2 bases for J; bases not matched to a gene: 9. The CDR3 nucleotides are TGTGCCAGTACAGGGGGGAGCGGGGGGGCCACAGATACGCAGTATTTT. It yields the protein CASTGGSGGATDTQYF.

The chain employs TRBV28 and TRBJ1-2; D is uncertain. The V and J ends lost 6 bases and 5 bases respectively, with 19 bases between them. Germline lookup yields CDR1 MDHEN and CDR2 SYDVKM. The CDR3 contains 15 residues. The CDR3 sequence: CASSSAQGSLYGYTF. CDR3 nucleotide sequence: TGTGCCAGCAGCAGCGCCCAAGGCAGCCTTTATGGCTACACCTTC.

The chain uses TRBV5-1 and TRBJ2-7; maybe TRBD1 (5 bases). Germline loops: CDR1 SGHRS, CDR2 YFSETQ. V lost 0 bases to trimming and J lost 4 bases, with 8 bases between them. This CDR3 is built from 13 residues. CDR3 sequence: CASSLGGRYEQYF. The CDR3 bases are TGCGCCAGCAGCTTGGGGGGCAGATACGAGCAGTACTTC. Supplemented by reference TRBV5-1 and TRBJ2-7, the full variable domain reads KAGVTQTPRYLIKTRGQQVTLSCSPISGHRSVSWYQQTPGQGLQFLFEYFSETQRNKGNFPGRFSGRQFSNSRSEMNVSTLELGDSALYLCASSLGGRYEQYFGPGTRLTVT.

This clone was seen more than once but under ten times. The chain couples TRBV15 to TRBJ1-3, with a tentative D call TRBD1 (5 bases). The CDR3 has 15 amino acids. Trimming cost V 8 bases and J 1 base, with 15 bases left between them. Germline CDR1 reads LNHNV; CDR2 reads YYDKDF (reference sequence). The CDR3 region has the DNA TGTGCCACCGGACGAGGGACTTCATCTGGAAACACCATATATTTT. Residues: CATGRGTSSGNTIYF.

This chain uses TRBV5-1 with TRBJ1-1, with 7 positions matching TRBD1. Trimming took 4 bases from V and 4 from J; bases not matched to a gene: 7. Germline V gene data show CDR1 as SGHRS and CDR2 as YFSETQ. The CDR3 runs 14 residues. CDR3 nucleotides: TGCGCCAGCAGCCGATCAGGGACAGCCACTGAAGCTTTCTTT. This encodes CASSRSGTATEAFF.

Worth noting for this clone: One junction end does not reproduce the germline sequence, and a read error may be involved. The chain links TRBV5-1 to TRBJ1-5; D call uncertain. Germline loops: CDR1 SGHRS, CDR2 YFSETQ. The CDR3 runs 13 residues. The CDR3 sequence: CASSTSGDQPQRF. In nucleotides, the CDR3 is TGCGCCAGCAGCACCTCGGGAGATCAGCCCCAGCGTTTT. Using reference TRBV5-1 and TRBJ1-5 for the parts outside the CDR3, the full variable domain is KAGVTQTPRYLIKTRGQQVTLSCSPISGHRSVSWYQQTPGQGLQFLFEYFSETQRNKGNFPGRFSGRQFSNSRSEMNVSTLELGDSALYLCASSTSGDQPQRFGDGTRLSIL.

This clone has just one count. This sequence joins TRBV5-1 and TRBJ2-1, with D maybe TRBD2 (5 bases). Trimming took off 0 bases at V and 7 bases at J, with 11 bases between the two ends. The V gene's germline CDR1 is SGHRS and CDR2 YFSETQ. The CDR3 is made up of 14 amino acids. CDR3 sequence (DNA): TGCGCCAGCAGCTTGGAGGCTAGCAGGAATGAGCAGTTCTTC. This encodes CASSLEASRNEQFF. The whole variable domain, remainder taken from reference TRBV5-1 and TRBJ2-1, is KAGVTQTPRYLIKTRGQQVTLSCSPISGHRSVSWYQQTPGQGLQFLFEYFSETQRNKGNFPGRFSGRQFSNSRSEMNVSTLELGDSALYLCASSLEASRNEQFFGPGTRLTVL.

This chain links TRBV28 with TRBJ2-4, with a weak D call TRBD1 (6 bases). V lost 2 bases and J lost 8, with 25 bases in between. This CDR3 is 18 amino acids long. In germline, CDR1 is MDHEN, CDR2 SYDVKM. The CDR3 protein is CASSLLRRDTRARDIQYF. CDR3 bases: TGTGCCAGCAGTTTACTTCGCCGGGACACCCGAGCTAGGGACATTCAGTACTTC.

This clone has just a few counts. The chain is built from TRBV5-6 and TRBJ1-1, with 9 bases matching TRBD1. CDR3 length: 13 residues. Germline V gene data show CDR1 as SGHDT and CDR2 as YYEEEE. V gave up 1 base and J gave up 7 bases; unmatched junction bases: 2. CDR3 sequence: CASSLMDRGEAFF. As DNA, the CDR3 is TGTGCCAGCAGCTTGATGGACAGGGGTGAAGCTTTCTTT.

In its sample, this clone was seen once. V is TRBV7-2 and J is TRBJ1-2, with D perhaps TRBD1 (6 bases). Germline CDR1 and CDR2: SGHTA and FQGNSA. The length of the CDR3 is 12 residues. Trimming took off 6 bases at V and 6 bases at J, with 11 bases between the two ends. The CDR3 loop reads CASRQGPDGYTF. CDR3 DNA: TGTGCCAGCAGACAGGGCCCCGATGGCTACACCTTC.

The rearrangement uses TRBV28 and TRBJ2-5; TRBD2 matches 12 bases. Germline assignment: CDR1 MDHEN and CDR2 SYDVKM. V shed 1 base and J 3 bases; nucleotides not matched to a gene: 3. The CDR3 extends over 16 amino acids. The CDR3 coding sequence is TGTGCCAGCAGTTTATATAGGACTAGCGGGAAAGAGACCCAGTACTTC. Translating gives CASSLYRTSGKETQYF.

This clone was counted once. This rearrangement joins TRBV28 to TRBJ2-7, with 11 bases matching TRBD2. Germline assignment: CDR1 MDHEN and CDR2 SYDVKM. The ends lost 5 bases at V and 1 base at J; junction bases unmatched: 7. The CDR3 runs 16 residues. This CDR3 reads CASSGLAGGLSYEQYF. Here the CDR3 DNA reads TGTGCCAGCAGTGGGCTAGCGGGGGGCCTGTCCTACGAGCAGTACTTC.

In its sample, this clone was seen once. This chain connects TRBV19 to TRBJ2-5, with 9 positions matching TRBD2. V shed 0 bases and J 5 bases; nucleotides not matched to a gene: 10. Germline-derived CDR1 and CDR2 are LNHDA and SQIVND (reference sequence). CDR3 length equals 17 residues. CDR3 DNA sequence: TGTGCCAGTAGTATAGATACCTGGACTAGCGCGGGTGAGACCCAGTACTTC. This gives the protein CASSIDTWTSAGETQYF.

The CDR3 loop is CASSLEGLAGLNEQFF. CDR3 in DNA: TGTGCCAGCAGCTTAGAGGGGCTAGCGGGGCTCAATGAGCAGTTCTTC. This chain connects TRBV11-2 to TRBJ2-1, with 9 bases matching TRBD2. The V gene's germline CDR1 is SGHAT and CDR2 FQNNGV. V lost 0 bases, J lost 6 bases, and 6 bases stayed unmatched. The CDR3 consists of 16 residues.

The V gene is TRBV21-1, the J gene TRBJ1-2; the D call of TRBD1 is as the table states it, not checked on the DNA. TRBV21-1 is flagged as a pseudogene. The CDR3 extends over 10 amino acids. CDR3 coding DNA: TGTGCCAGCAGCGCAGATGGCTACACCTTC. This encodes CASSADGYTF.

The V and J genes are TRBV23-1 and TRBJ2-7; 8 bases are a match to TRBD2. TRBV23-1 is flagged as an ORF with uncertain function. With 1 base clipped from V and 2 bases from J, the junction kept 10 bases outside the gene matches. This CDR3 spans 17 amino acids. CDR3 coding DNA: TGCGCCAGCAGTCAATGGGAAAAGCGGGGGCTCCCCTACGAGCAGTACTTC. Its translation is CASSQWEKRGLPYEQYF.

The chain is built from TRBV6-1 and TRBJ2-3; possible D gene TRBD1, 6 bases. The CDR3 is made up of 13 amino acids. The germline V and J ends were trimmed by 6 bases and 2 bases, with 9 bases remaining between them. From germline, CDR1 is MNHNS and CDR2 SASEGT. CDR3 region: CASRHRDTDTQYF. DNA of the CDR3: TGTGCCAGCAGGCACAGGGACACAGATACGCAGTATTTT.

The rearrangement joins TRBV28 to TRBJ1-2, with 9 bases matching TRBD1. The trim removed 5 bases at V and 7 bases at J, leaving 14 bases unmatched. The germline gives CDR1 MDHEN, CDR2 SYDVKM. The CDR3 is made up of 16 amino acids. CDR3 residues: CASSTRDRALFGGYTF. CDR3 in DNA: TGTGCCAGCAGTACCCGGGACAGGGCCCTTTTTGGTGGCTACACCTTC.

This rearrangement joins TRBV4-2 to TRBJ2-1; 9 bases match TRBD2. V was clipped by 4 bases and J by 9 bases; unmatched bases: 7. Per germline, CDR1 LGHNA and CDR2 YNFKEQ. The CDR3 runs to 14 residues. Here the CDR3 DNA reads TGTGCCAGCAGCCCTAGCGGGGCGGAAGGTGAGCAGTTCTTC. Protein sequence: CASSPSGAEGEQFF.

The rearrangement uses TRBV18 and TRBJ2-7, with a weak D call TRBD2 (5 bases). V lost 3 bases and J 2 bases, leaving 11 bases between the germline ends. The length of the CDR3 is 14 residues. Germline V CDR1 and CDR2: KGHSH, LQKENI. The CDR3 sequence: CASSPTGRAYEQYF. The CDR3 DNA sequence: TGTGCCAGCTCACCGACGGGAAGGGCCTACGAGCAGTACTTC.

J is TRBJ2-2 and V is TRBV7-9; 7 nucleotides align to TRBD1. Per the germline V gene, CDR1 is SEHNR and CDR2 is FQNEAQ (reference sequence). The CDR3 is made up of 15 amino acids. The junction had 5 bases not matched to a gene; V was cut back by 5 bases and J by 2 bases. DNA of the CDR3: TGTGCCAGCAGCCCCACAGGGGCCAACACCGGGGAGCTGTTTTTT. Protein sequence: CASSPTGANTGELFF.

The genes are TRBV7-2 and TRBJ2-1; D may be TRBD1 (6 bases). This CDR3 has 13 amino acids. V lost 9 bases and J lost 2, with 11 bases in between. CDR1 is SGHTA and CDR2 is FQGNSA in the germline V gene. The chain's CDR3 is CASAGDPYNEQFF. The CDR3 DNA reads as TGTGCCAGTGCAGGGGACCCCTACAATGAGCAGTTCTTC.

V and J are TRBV2 and TRBJ2-1; 8 bases are shared with TRBD2. From germline, CDR1 is SNHLY and CDR2 FYNNEI. This CDR3 is built from 17 residues. V was pared by 6 bases and J by 5 bases, with 15 bases of the junction left unmatched. CDR3: CASRVMPTGGGNNEQFF. The DNA for the CDR3 is TGTGCCAGCAGGGTGATGCCGACCGGGGGGGGAAACAATGAGCAGTTCTTC.